The 31 T cell receptor beta chains below were found in one sample sequenced in a study of STAT5B mutations in CD4+ large granular lymphocyte leukemia. Measured with immunoSEQ multiplex PCR; TCRdb has only the in-frame clones, and not every one. The sample comprises more than 30,000 clones, roughly 70% of which are singletons, and approximately 0.49% rests with the top ten. Source material: CD4+ T cells from blood buffy coats. The source is a human donor in good health.

V usage is TRBV29-1 and J usage is TRBJ2-3; TRBD2 matches 10 bases. The V gene end was trimmed by 6 bases and the J gene end by 4 bases; junction bases not matched to a gene: 7. The CDR3 is made up of 14 amino acids. The germline gives CDR1 SQVTM, CDR2 ANQGSEA. CDR3 bases: TGCAGCGTGGGGTTAAGCGGGGGGGCAGATACGCAGTATTTT. Its protein product is CSVGLSGGADTQYF.

There are a few counts of this clone. The chain is built from TRBV10-3 and TRBJ1-2, with a tentative D call TRBD1 (5 bases). CDR1 and CDR2 from the germline V gene are ENHRY and SYGVKD. The CDR3 loop spans 12 amino acids. V was trimmed by 10 bases and J by 7 bases, leaving 16 bases between them. As DNA, the CDR3 is TGTGCCAGCCAGGGAAATGATGGTGGCTACACCTTC. Translation gives CASQGNDGGYTF.

The V gene is TRBV7-2, the J gene TRBJ2-1, with 10 nucleotides matching TRBD2. There are 15 residues in the CDR3. V shed 4 bases and J 2 bases; nucleotides not matched to a gene: 2. Germline V gives CDR1 SGHTA, CDR2 FQGNSA. The chain's CDR3 is CASSSLAGPYNEQFF. The CDR3 nucleotides are TGTGCCAGCAGCTCACTAGCGGGGCCCTACAATGAGCAGTTCTTC.

The rearrangement joins TRBV5-1 to TRBJ2-7, with a weak D call TRBD2 (5 bases). The CDR3 spans 12 residues. With 0 bases removed from V and 6 bases from J, the gap between germline ends came to 7 bases. Germline V gene data show CDR1 as SGHRS and CDR2 as YFSETQ. The CDR3 nucleotides are TGCGCCAGCAGCTTGGTGGGGAGCGAGCAGTACTTC. Translated, it gives CASSLVGSEQYF.

The chain employs TRBV5-4 and TRBJ1-6; perhaps TRBD1 as D (6 bases). Trimming took 3 bases from V and 10 from J, leaving 20 bases between them. The CDR3 contains 16 residues. Germline values: CDR1 SGHNT, CDR2 YYREEE (reference sequence). CDR3 sequence (DNA): TGTGCCAGCAGCTCCCCGGGGGGCACCCGCGTCTCACCCCTCCACTTT. Its translation: CASSSPGGTRVSPLHF.

The chain combines TRBV5-6 with TRBJ2-1, with 14 positions matching TRBD2. The length of the CDR3 is 17 residues. The germline CDR1 and CDR2 sequences are SGHDT and YYEEEE. V gave up 4 bases and J gave up 6 bases; unmatched junction bases: 9. CDR3 loop: CASSPGLAGGLLNEQFF. The DNA for the CDR3 is TGTGCCAGCAGCCCCGGACTAGCGGGGGGCTTGCTCAATGAGCAGTTCTTC.

This clone was counted only a few times. The V gene is TRBV5-1, the J gene TRBJ2-5, with TRBD2 matching over 8 bases. The CDR3 runs 15 residues. The junction had 3 bases not matched to a gene; V was cut back by 0 bases and J by 2 bases. Germline V gene data show CDR1 as SGHRS and CDR2 as YFSETQ. The CDR3, as DNA: TGCGCCAGCAGCTTGGCGAGCGGGGGACAAGAGACCCAGTACTTC. This translates into CASSLASGGQETQYF.

The chain has TRBV2 and TRBJ2-2; 8 bases fit TRBD1. CDR1 is SNHLY, CDR2 FYNNEI, per germline. V shed 4 bases and J 3 bases; nucleotides not matched to a gene: 7. The CDR3 runs 16 residues. The CDR3, as DNA: TGTGCCAGCAGTGGTTCCGGCAGGGGGCACACCGGGGAGCTGTTTTTT. The encoded protein is CASSGSGRGHTGELFF.

The table lists this clone with a count of one. This sequence joins TRBV5-4 and TRBJ2-7, with D perhaps matching TRBD2 (6 bases). The CDR3 sequence is 15 residues long. Trimming removed 3 bases from V and 3 bases from J, with 16 bases in between. Germline CDR1 reads SGHNT; CDR2 reads YYREEE (reference sequence). This CDR3 reads CASSSLTGLNYEQYF. The CDR3 coding sequence is TGTGCCAGCAGCTCCCTGACGGGACTCAACTACGAGCAGTACTTC.

This rearrangement joins TRBV30 to TRBJ2-3; 9 nucleotides match TRBD2. V trimming: 0 bases; J trimming: 2 bases; junction bases outside the gene matches: 24. This CDR3 has 22 amino acids. CDR1 and CDR2 from the germline V gene are GTSNPN and SVGIG (reference sequence). The chain's CDR3 is CAWSVRGGWSFAGGTPTDTQYF. CDR3 nucleotides: TGTGCCTGGAGTGTACGGGGGGGTTGGAGCTTCGCGGGGGGGACCCCCACAGATACGCAGTATTTT.

The V call is TRBV13, the J call TRBJ1-2, with 8 bases aligning to TRBD1. J was trimmed by 5 bases and V by 4 bases; bases with no gene match: 3. The V gene's germline CDR1 is PRHDT and CDR2 FYEKMQ (reference sequence). This CDR3 comprises 13 residues. CDR3 sequence reads: CASSSRTGYGYTF. CDR3 nucleotides: TGTGCCAGCAGCTCCCGGACAGGGTATGGCTACACCTTC.

The chain has TRBV28 and TRBJ2-7; D may be TRBD2 (6 bases). CDR3 size: 11 residues. Germline V gene sequence: CDR1 MDHEN, CDR2 SYDVKM. V dropped 11 bases and J dropped 6 bases, with 14 bases sitting between them. CDR3 nucleotide sequence: TGTGCCGGAGGGGTTCGCGGCGAGCAGTACTTC. Protein product: CAGGVRGEQYF.

This chain uses TRBV11-2 with TRBJ1-2, with 7 bases aligning to TRBD1. V was clipped by 5 bases and J by 2 bases; unmatched bases: 2. CDR1 is SGHAT, CDR2 FQNNGV, per germline. The CDR3 length is 13 residues. CDR3 in DNA: TGTGCCAGCAGCCCGGGACAGAACTATGGCTACACCTTC. Translating gives CASSPGQNYGYTF. Full variable domain (rest looked up from reference TRBV11-2 and TRBJ1-2): EAGVAQSPRYKIIEKRQSVAFWCNPISGHATLYWYQQILGQGPKLLIQFQNNGVVDDSQLPKDRFSAERLKGVDSTLKIQPAKLEDSAVYLCASSPGQNYGYTFGSGTRLTVV.

The chain combines TRBV11-2 with TRBJ1-4; no clear D gene. The V end was cut by 6 bases, the J end by 3 bases, with 14 bases between. The V gene's germline CDR1 is SGHAT and CDR2 FQNNGV. This CDR3 has 15 amino acids. The CDR3 spells CASRLLGVANEKLFF. The CDR3 coding sequence is TGTGCCAGCAGGTTATTGGGAGTTGCTAATGAAAAACTGTTTTTT. Full variable domain (rest looked up from reference TRBV11-2 and TRBJ1-4): EAGVAQSPRYKIIEKRQSVAFWCNPISGHATLYWYQQILGQGPKLLIQFQNNGVVDDSQLPKDRFSAERLKGVDSTLKIQPAKLEDSAVYLCASRLLGVANEKLFFGSGTQLSVL.

V gene TRBV5-1 combines with J gene TRBJ2-7; D is possibly TRBD1 (5 bases). Germline CDR1 reads SGHRS; CDR2 reads YFSETQ. V was shortened by 0 bases and J by 4 bases, with 11 bases between the two germline ends. This CDR3 is 14 amino acids long. CDR3 sequence (DNA): TGCGCCAGCAGCTTGGAGGCAGGGCGGTACGAGCAGTACTTC. It codes for CASSLEAGRYEQYF.

This clone appeared a few times. The chain joins TRBV6-1 to TRBJ1-4, with D unresolved. The V gene lost 6 bases and the J gene lost 2 bases, with 10 bases spanning the gap. CDR1 and CDR2 (germline): MNHNS, SASEGT. The CDR3 has 14 residues. CDR3 region: CASRSTRTNEKLFF. CDR3 DNA sequence: TGTGCCAGCAGGAGTACGAGGACTAATGAAAAACTGTTTTTT.

This chain links TRBV7-9 with TRBJ2-7, with D tentatively TRBD1 (6 bases). Trimming left V 5 bases short and J 0 bases short, with 8 bases between. Germline loops: CDR1 SEHNR, CDR2 FQNEAQ (reference sequence). This CDR3 has 13 amino acids. The CDR3 loop reads CASSRDNSYEQYF. The CDR3, as DNA: TGTGCCAGCAGCCGGGACAACTCCTACGAGCAGTACTTC.

The V gene is TRBV30, the J gene TRBJ1-5, with 12 bases identical to TRBD1. J lost 5 bases, V lost 6 bases, and 17 bases had no gene match. This CDR3 has 18 amino acids. The germline V gene has CDR1 GTSNPN and CDR2 SVGIG (reference sequence). The CDR3 DNA reads TGTGCCTGCGAATACCGGGACAGGGGGCTGGTCGGGTATCAGCCCCAGCATTTT. It translates to CACEYRDRGLVGYQPQHF.

The CDR3 nucleotides read TGCAGCGTTGAAGACCGGACCCTAGCCAAAAACATTCAGTACTTC. Translating gives CSVEDRTLAKNIQYF. The chain is built from TRBV29-1 and TRBJ2-4; D remains ambiguous. Between the trimmed V and J ends, which lost 0 bases and 0 bases, there was a span of 9 bases. Germline lookup yields CDR1 SQVTM and CDR2 ANQGSEA. The CDR3 length is 15 residues.

V and J are TRBV18 and TRBJ2-5, with D perhaps matching TRBD2 (6 bases). V dropped 6 bases and J dropped 3 bases, with 23 bases sitting between them. Germline assignment: CDR1 KGHSH and CDR2 LQKENI. This CDR3 is built from 17 residues. CDR3 coding DNA: TGTGCCAGCTCCACACAACCCCAGACCGGGAGTAAAGAGACCCAGTACTTC. Its translation is CASSTQPQTGSKETQYF. The full variable domain, completed using reference TRBV18 and TRBJ2-5, is NAGVMQNPRHLVRRRGQEARLRCSPMKGHSHVYWYRQLPEEGLKFMVYLQKENIIDESGMPKERFSAEFPKEGPSILRIQQVVRGDSAAYFCASSTQPQTGSKETQYFGPGTRLLVL.

The J gene is TRBJ2-3, the V gene TRBV19, with 10 positions matching TRBD2. This CDR3 spans 18 amino acids. Per the germline V gene, CDR1 is LNHDA and CDR2 is SQIVND (reference sequence). V shed 3 bases and J 2 bases; nucleotides not matched to a gene: 11. The CDR3: CASSIPTGAGGPTDTQYF. In DNA, the CDR3 is TGTGCCAGTAGTATCCCCACGGGAGCGGGGGGGCCCACAGATACGCAGTATTTT.

The genes are TRBV18 and TRBJ2-5; 7 bases align to TRBD2. Per the germline V gene, CDR1 is KGHSH and CDR2 is LQKENI. J was trimmed by 2 bases and V by 0 bases; bases with no gene match: 9. The CDR3 totals 17 residues. The CDR3 coding sequence is TGTGCCAGCTCACCACCGACGGGCGGGGGAGTTCAAGAGACCCAGTACTTC. This gives the protein CASSPPTGGGVQETQYF.

This chain connects TRBV14 to TRBJ1-1; a weak D match, TRBD1 (6 bases). Germline CDR1 and CDR2: SGHDN and FVKESK. The V end lost 2 bases, the J end lost 4 bases, and 14 bases lay between the germline ends. This CDR3 is built from 15 residues. CDR3 nucleotide sequence: TGTGCCAGCAGCCAACGAACAGGGATGGGCACTGAAGCTTTCTTT. This codes for CASSQRTGMGTEAFF.

The CDR3 nucleotides are TGTGCCAGCAGTGTTTGGGGAGTCCTGAACACTGAAGCTTTCTTT. As protein: CASSVWGVLNTEAFF. The rearrangement links TRBV2 to TRBJ1-1, with D hard to call. CDR1 is SNHLY, CDR2 FYNNEI, per germline. The CDR3 is made up of 15 amino acids. The V and J ends lost 4 bases and 0 bases respectively, with 12 bases between them.

V is TRBV5-1 and J is TRBJ2-1; 13 nucleotides agree with TRBD2. The CDR3 runs to 17 residues. V was clipped by 4 bases and J by 5 bases; unmatched bases: 9. Germline V gene lookup returns CDR1 SGHRS and CDR2 YFSETQ. The CDR3 DNA follows: TGCGCCAGCAGCCCAAGACTAGCGGGGGGCAGCGACAATGAGCAGTTCTTC. Translating it yields CASSPRLAGGSDNEQFF.

This clone was observed a handful of times. The rearrangement uses TRBV5-4 and TRBJ2-3; D remains unclear. Trimming took off 0 bases at V and 2 bases at J, with 7 bases between the two ends. From germline, CDR1 is SGHNT and CDR2 YYREEE (reference sequence). The CDR3 runs 14 residues. In DNA, the CDR3 is TGTGCCAGCAGCTTGGGTGGGTACACAGATACGCAGTATTTT. This sequence encodes CASSLGGYTDTQYF.

This rearrangement joins TRBV19 to TRBJ1-5, with TRBD1 matching over 9 bases. This CDR3 region has 15 residues. Per the germline V gene, CDR1 is LNHDA and CDR2 is SQIVND (reference sequence). V gave up 5 bases and J gave up 7 bases; unmatched junction bases: 9. The CDR3 DNA reads as TGTGCCAGTAGTCCACGGGGACAGGGCGGGCAGCCCCAGCATTTT. This encodes CASSPRGQGGQPQHF.

The V gene is TRBV29-1, the J gene TRBJ2-7; either TRBD1 or TRBD2 may supply D (5 bases each). The V gene's germline CDR1 is SQVTM and CDR2 ANQGSEA. Trimming removed 5 bases from V and 2 bases from J, with 10 bases in between. The CDR3 totals 12 residues. CDR3 region: CSVQRGPYEQYF. CDR3 sequence (DNA): TGCAGCGTTCAGAGGGGCCCCTACGAGCAGTACTTC.

This chain connects TRBV10-1 to TRBJ2-1; unclear D gene. Trimming removed 9 bases from V and 5 bases from J, with 14 bases in between. Germline assignment: CDR1 WNHNN and CDR2 SYGVQD (reference sequence). This CDR3 comprises 13 residues. CDR3 bases: TGCGCCAGTTCTGTGACCTCGAACAATGAGCAGTTCTTC. Protein product: CASSVTSNNEQFF.

In its sample, this clone was seen a few times. The chain recombines TRBV30 with TRBJ1-4, with no clear D. CDR1 and CDR2 from the germline V gene are GTSNPN and SVGIG (reference sequence). There are 13 residues in the CDR3. Trimming cost V 7 bases and J 6 bases, with 15 bases left between them. The CDR3 loop reads CAFNSWRDEKLFF. CDR3 DNA sequence: TGTGCCTTCAATAGTTGGAGGGATGAAAAACTGTTTTTT. Based on the CDR3 plus reference TRBV30 and TRBJ1-4, the full variable domain is SQTIHQWPATLVQPVGSPLSLECTVEGTSNPNLYWYRQAAGRGLQLLFYSVGIGQISSEVPQNLSASRPQDRQFILSSKKLLLSDSGFYLCAFNSWRDEKLFFGSGTQLSVL.

The V call is TRBV5-4, the J call TRBJ2-5, with 9 bases lining up with TRBD1. Germline loops: CDR1 SGHNT, CDR2 YYREEE (reference sequence). This CDR3 is 14 amino acids long. V was clipped by 4 bases and J by 4 bases; unmatched bases: 5. The CDR3 sequence is CASSHGQGRETQYF. In DNA, the CDR3 is TGTGCCAGCAGCCACGGACAGGGGAGAGAGACCCAGTACTTC.